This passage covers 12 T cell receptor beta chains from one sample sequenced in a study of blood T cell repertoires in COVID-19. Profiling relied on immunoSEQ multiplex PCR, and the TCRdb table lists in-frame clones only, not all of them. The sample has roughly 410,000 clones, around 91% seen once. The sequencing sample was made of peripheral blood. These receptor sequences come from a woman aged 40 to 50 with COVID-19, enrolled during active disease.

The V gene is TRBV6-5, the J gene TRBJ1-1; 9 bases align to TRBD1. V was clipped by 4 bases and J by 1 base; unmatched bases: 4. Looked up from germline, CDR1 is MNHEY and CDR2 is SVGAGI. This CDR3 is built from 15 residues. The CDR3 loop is CASSFAGQGNTEAFF. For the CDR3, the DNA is TGTGCCAGCAGTTTCGCGGGACAGGGGAACACTGAAGCTTTCTTT.

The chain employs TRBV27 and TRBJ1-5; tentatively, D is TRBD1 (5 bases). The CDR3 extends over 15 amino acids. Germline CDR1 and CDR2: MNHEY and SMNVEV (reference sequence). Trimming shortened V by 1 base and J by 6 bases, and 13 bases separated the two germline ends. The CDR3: CASSLYGGMGQPQHF. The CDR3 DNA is TGTGCCAGCAGTTTATACGGGGGGATGGGTCAGCCCCAGCATTTT.

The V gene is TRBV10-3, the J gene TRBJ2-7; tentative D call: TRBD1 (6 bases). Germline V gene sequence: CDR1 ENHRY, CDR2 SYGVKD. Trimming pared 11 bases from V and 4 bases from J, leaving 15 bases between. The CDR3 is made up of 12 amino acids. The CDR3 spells CAAGQGTYEQYF. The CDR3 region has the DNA TGTGCCGCTGGGCAGGGGACGTACGAGCAGTACTTC.

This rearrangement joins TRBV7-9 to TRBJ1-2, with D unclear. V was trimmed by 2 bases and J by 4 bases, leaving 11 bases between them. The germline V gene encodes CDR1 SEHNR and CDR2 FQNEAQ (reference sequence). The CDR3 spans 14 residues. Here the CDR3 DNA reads TGTGCCAGCAGCTTAAGCGGTCGGAGCTATGGCTACACCTTC. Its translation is CASSLSGRSYGYTF.

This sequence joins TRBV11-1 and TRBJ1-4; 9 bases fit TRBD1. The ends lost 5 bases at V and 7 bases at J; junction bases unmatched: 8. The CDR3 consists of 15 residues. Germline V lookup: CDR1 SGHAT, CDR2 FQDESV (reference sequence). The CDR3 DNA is TGTGCCAGCAGCAAATACAGGGGGCCTGGTGAAAAACTGTTTTTT. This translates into CASSKYRGPGEKLFF.

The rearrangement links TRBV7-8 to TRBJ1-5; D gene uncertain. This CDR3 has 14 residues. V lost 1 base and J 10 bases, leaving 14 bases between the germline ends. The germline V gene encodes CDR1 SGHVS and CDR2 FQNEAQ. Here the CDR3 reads CASSLVNSVKPQHF. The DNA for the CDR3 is TGTGCCAGCAGCTTAGTCAACTCGGTTAAACCCCAGCATTTT.

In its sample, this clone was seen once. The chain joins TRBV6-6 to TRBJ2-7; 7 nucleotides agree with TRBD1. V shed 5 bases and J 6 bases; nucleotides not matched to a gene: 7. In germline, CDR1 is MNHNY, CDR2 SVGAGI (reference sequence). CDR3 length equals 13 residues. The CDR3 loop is CASSPSRGSEQYF. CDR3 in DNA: TGTGCCAGCAGTCCAAGCAGGGGGAGCGAGCAGTACTTC.

In DNA, the CDR3 is TGTGCCAGTAGCTGGGCCAGCGGATACAATGAGCAGTTCTTC. It yields the protein CASSWASGYNEQFF. The V and J genes are TRBV19 and TRBJ2-1, with TRBD2 as a possible D gene (5 bases). Trimming removed 6 bases at V and 4 bases at J, with 13 bases between. CDR3 size: 14 residues. CDR1 and CDR2 (germline): LNHDA, SQIVND (reference sequence).

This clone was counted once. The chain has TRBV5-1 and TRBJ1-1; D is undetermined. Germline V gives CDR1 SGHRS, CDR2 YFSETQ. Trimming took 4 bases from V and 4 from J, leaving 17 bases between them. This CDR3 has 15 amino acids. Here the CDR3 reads CASSPNPDAGTEAFF. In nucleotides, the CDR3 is TGCGCCAGCAGCCCTAACCCAGACGCGGGCACTGAAGCTTTCTTT.

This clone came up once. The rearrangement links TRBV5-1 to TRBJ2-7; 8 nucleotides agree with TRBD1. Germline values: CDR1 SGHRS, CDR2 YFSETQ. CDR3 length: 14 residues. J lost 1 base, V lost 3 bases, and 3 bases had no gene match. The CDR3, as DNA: TGCGCCAGCAGCTCGGGACAGGCGTCCTACGAGCAGTACTTC. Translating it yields CASSSGQASYEQYF. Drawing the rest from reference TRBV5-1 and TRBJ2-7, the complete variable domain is KAGVTQTPRYLIKTRGQQVTLSCSPISGHRSVSWYQQTPGQGLQFLFEYFSETQRNKGNFPGRFSGRQFSNSRSEMNVSTLELGDSALYLCASSSGQASYEQYFGPGTRLTVT.

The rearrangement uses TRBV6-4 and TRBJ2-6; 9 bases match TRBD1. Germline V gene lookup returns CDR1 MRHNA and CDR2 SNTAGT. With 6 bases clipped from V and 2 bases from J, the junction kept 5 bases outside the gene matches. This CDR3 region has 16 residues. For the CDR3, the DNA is TGTGCCAGCAGACCTACAGGGGGCACTGGGGCCAACGTCCTGACTTTC. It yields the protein CASRPTGGTGANVLTF.

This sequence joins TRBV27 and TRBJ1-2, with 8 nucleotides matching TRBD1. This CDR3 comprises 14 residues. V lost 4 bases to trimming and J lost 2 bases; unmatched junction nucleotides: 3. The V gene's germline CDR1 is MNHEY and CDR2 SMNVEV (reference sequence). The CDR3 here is CASSYGTGNYGYTF. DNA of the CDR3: TGTGCCAGCAGTTACGGGACAGGAAACTATGGCTACACCTTC.